What follows is one TCR beta chain and its context. The data are from a study of blood T cell repertoires in COVID-19. At the level of the study: Material from acute and convalescent COVID-19 was sourced from the United States, Italy and Spain.

The V gene's germline CDR1 is PRHDT and CDR2 FYEKMQ (reference sequence). V was trimmed by 5 bases and J by 3 bases, leaving 8 bases between them. CDR3 size: 14 residues. Libraries were prepared by immunoSEQ multiplex PCR; TCRdb keeps only in-frame clonotypes and omits some of them. The sample lists 140,000 to 150,000 clones, approximately 78% occurring once. Sequencing was performed on PBMCs or T cells enriched from blood (not recorded which). This sequence was found in a woman in her 50s who had recovered from COVID-19. The chain recombines TRBV13 with TRBJ1-6; D is undetermined. CDR3 amino acids: CASSPRSYNSPLHF. CDR3 sequence (DNA): TGTGCCAGCAGCCCCCGGAGCTATAATTCACCCCTCCACTTT.